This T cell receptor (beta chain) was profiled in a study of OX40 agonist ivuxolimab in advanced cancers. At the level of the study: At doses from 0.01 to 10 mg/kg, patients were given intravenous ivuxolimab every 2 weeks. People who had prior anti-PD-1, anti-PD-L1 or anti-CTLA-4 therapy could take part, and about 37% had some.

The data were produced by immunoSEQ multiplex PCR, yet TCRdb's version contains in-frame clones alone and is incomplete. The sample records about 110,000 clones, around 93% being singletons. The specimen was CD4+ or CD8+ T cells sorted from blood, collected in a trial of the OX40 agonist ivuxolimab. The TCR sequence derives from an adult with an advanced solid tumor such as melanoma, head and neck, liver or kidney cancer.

The CDR3 loop is CASSLPSGTEAFF. In nucleotides, the CDR3 is TGTGCCAGCAGTTTACCGTCAGGCACTGAAGCTTTCTTT. The chain combines TRBV28 with TRBJ1-1; D uncertain. V dropped 2 bases and J dropped 4 bases, with 8 bases sitting between them. CDR1 and CDR2 from the germline V gene are MDHEN and SYDVKM. The CDR3 has 13 residues.